This is a list of T cell receptor beta chains from one sample in a study of shared clonotypes between healthy human individuals. Sequencing was performed with immunoSEQ multiplex PCR; in TCRdb, only in-frame clones are kept and a portion is missing. The sample contains some 2,000,000 clones, approximately 94% of which appear only once. Sequencing used naive CD4+ T cells sorted from blood. The receptors shown here come from a man between 18 and 35 years old in good health. CDR3s include the opening cysteine and the closing phenylalanine or tryptophan. A D gene is named only where the DNA matches it firmly. Clone size appears in some rows only: once, few, many, or a class for an expanded clone.

J gene,V gene,clone size,CDR3 length,D gene,CDR3 DNA,CDR3 protein
TRBJ1-2,TRBV5-6,NA,15,NA,TGTGCCAGCAGCCCCCTCGGGGGGGAGGTCTATGGCTACACCTTC,CASSPLGGEVYGYTF
TRBJ1-6,TRBV7-9,NA,18,TRBD1,TGTGCCAGCAGCTCTGGGACAGGCGGGAGCTCCTATAATTCACCCCTCCACTTT,CASSSGTGGSSYNSPLHF
TRBJ1-1,TRBV7-2,NA,15,NA,TGTGCCAGCAGCTTAGCAGGGGGGCCGAACACTGAAGCTTTCTTT,CASSLAGGPNTEAFF
TRBJ2-7,TRBV28,NA,13,NA,TGTGCCAGCAGTTTAGGGCTACCAGGGGAGCAGTACTTC,CASSLGLPGEQYF
TRBJ2-7,TRBV5-1,NA,16,TRBD1,TGCGCCAGCAGCTTGGGAGGAACAGGGGTTGGATACGAGCAGTACTTC,CASSLGGTGVGYEQYF
TRBJ2-7,TRBV4-3,once,12,NA,TGCGCCAGAGACAGGACCACCTACGAGCAGTACTTC,CARDRTTYEQYF
TRBJ1-3,TRBV2,NA,13,NA,TGTGCCAGCCTCAAGGTTCAGGGAAACACCATATATTTT,CASLKVQGNTIYF
TRBJ2-2,TRBV4-3,NA,16,NA,TGCGCCAGCAGCCAAGAGACGGGGCCGTACACCGGGGAGCTGTTTTTT,CASSQETGPYTGELFF
TRBJ2-5,TRBV19,NA,16,NA,TGTGCCAGTAGTATAGTAGTTGCTGGGGGAGCAGAGACCCAGTACTTC,CASSIVVAGGAETQYF
TRBJ2-1,TRBV9,NA,15,TRBD2,TGTGCCAGCAGCGTAGGCGGGGGGGCCTACAATGAGCAGTTCTTC,CASSVGGGAYNEQFF
TRBJ1-2,TRBV19,NA,14,TRBD1,TGTGCCAGTAGCGAGGACAGGGGGCGTAATGGCTACACCTTC,CASSEDRGRNGYTF
TRBJ2-7,TRBV6-1,NA,14,TRBD1,TGTGCCAGCAGTACCGGGACAGGTGTCTACGAGCAGTACTTC,CASSTGTGVYEQYF
TRBJ1-2,TRBV7-8,NA,17,TRBD1,TGTGCCAGCAGCCAACATCCATCCGGCACAGGGGGCTATGGCTACACCTTC,CASSQHPSGTGGYGYTF
TRBJ2-5,TRBV5-1,NA,14,TRBD1,TGCGCCAGCAGCTCGACAGGGTACCAAGAGACCCAGTACTTC,CASSSTGYQETQYF
TRBJ2-7,TRBV5-4,NA,14,TRBD2,TGTGCCAGCAGCCAGACTAGCGGGTCGACCGAGCAGTACTTC,CASSQTSGSTEQYF
TRBJ2-7,TRBV5-1,NA,14,NA,TGCGCCAGCAGCCCGGCCGACTATTCCTACGAGCAGTACTTC,CASSPADYSYEQYF
TRBJ2-7,TRBV7-2,NA,14,NA,TGTGCCAGCAGCTTAAGCGGGTCCTCCTACGAGCAGTACTTC,CASSLSGSSYEQYF
TRBJ2-7,TRBV2,NA,14,TRBD2,TGTGCCAGCAGTAAGACTAGCGGGGCCTACGAGCAGTACTTC,CASSKTSGAYEQYF
TRBJ2-3,TRBV27,NA,14,NA,TGTGCCAGCAGTTTAACGGGCGGGACTTATCGCGGGTATTTT,CASSLTGGTYRGYF
TRBJ2-5,TRBV5-1,NA,16,NA,TGCGCCAGCAGCTTGGGGTCTTGGCTATCCCAAGAGACCCAGTACTTC,CASSLGSWLSQETQYF
TRBJ1-5,TRBV6-1,NA,15,TRBD1,TGTGCCACCAAAGGCCGGACAGGGACGGACCAGCCCCAGCATTTT,CATKGRTGTDQPQHF
TRBJ2-1,TRBV29-1,NA,14,TRBD2,TGCAGCGTTTACCAAAGACTAGCTAACAATGAGCAGTTCTTC,CSVYQRLANNEQFF
TRBJ2-5,TRBV4-3,NA,15,NA,TGCGCCAGCAGCCAAGATTACGGCGGCCAAGAGACCCAGTACTTC,CASSQDYGGQETQYF
TRBJ1-2,TRBV6-1,NA,14,TRBD1,TGTGCCAGCAGTGGCGGACAGGCAAACTATGGCTACACCTTC,CASSGGQANYGYTF
TRBJ2-2,TRBV7-7,NA,15,TRBD1,TGTGCTAGCAGCGCCCTATCGACAGGGGCCGGGGAGCTGTTTTTT,CASSALSTGAGELFF
TRBJ2-3,TRBV11-2,NA,13,NA,TGTGCCAGCAGCGCCGGGACCTTAGATACGCAGTATTTT,CASSAGTLDTQYF
TRBJ2-7,TRBV4-1,NA,16,TRBD2,TGCGCCAGCAGCCAAGATCGAGCGGGAGAGTCCTACGAGCAGTACTTC,CASSQDRAGESYEQYF
TRBJ2-5,TRBV7-9,NA,18,NA,TGTGCCAGCAGCTTAAGTTTCCTGGGACGGATCGGCCAAGAGACCCAGTACTTC,CASSLSFLGRIGQETQYF
TRBJ2-7,TRBV2,NA,12,TRBD1,TGTGCCACCAGGGGACAGACCTACGAGCTGTACTTC,CATRGQTYELYF
TRBJ2-1,TRBV10-3,NA,16,NA,TGTGCCATCAGTAGCCAGGGGCTCAGCTCCTACAATGAGCAGTTCTTC,CAISSQGLSSYNEQFF
TRBJ2-2,TRBV27,NA,15,NA,TGTGCCAGCAGTTTATACAGGGATAACACCGGGGAGCTGTTTTTT,CASSLYRDNTGELFF
TRBJ1-2,TRBV7-9,NA,15,NA,TGTGCCAGCAGCTTAGATATTTGGGAACGCTATGGCTACACCTTC,CASSLDIWERYGYTF
TRBJ1-1,TRBV6-6,NA,14,NA,TGTGCCAGCAGCACGGACGGGATTGGCACTGAAGCTTTCTTT,CASSTDGIGTEAFF
TRBJ1-3,TRBV28,NA,16,TRBD1,TGTGCCAGCAGTTTCCAGGGGGGGATCCTTGGAAACACCATATATTTT,CASSFQGGILGNTIYF
TRBJ2-5,TRBV5-6,NA,14,NA,TGTGCCAGCAGCCCAGGACGGAGACAAGAGACCCAGTACTTC,CASSPGRRQETQYF
TRBJ1-1,TRBV19,NA,16,NA,TGTGCCAGTACCAAAGGGGCCAGACCCCAAGGGACTGAAGCTTTCTTT,CASTKGARPQGTEAFF
TRBJ2-7,TRBV7-9,NA,15,TRBD2,TGTGCCAGCAGCTTAGGGACTAGCGGAACCTACGAGCAGTACTTC,CASSLGTSGTYEQYF
TRBJ2-7,TRBV7-9,once,15,NA,TGTGCCAGCAGCTTAGGGTCGGCGCCTTCCTACGAGCAGTACTTC,CASSLGSAPSYEQYF
TRBJ1-1,TRBV28,NA,14,NA,TGTGCCAGCAGCTTAAACGCGTATGTCACTGAAGCTTTCTTT,CASSLNAYVTEAFF
TRBJ2-2,TRBV10-3,NA,15,NA,TGTGCCAGCGCAAGGTCCGGGGCCTACACCGGGGAGCTGTTTTTT,CASARSGAYTGELFF
TRBJ1-5,TRBV5-4,NA,15,TRBD1,TGTGCCAGCAGCTTGGGGGACAGCGCGGATCAGCCCCAGCATTTT,CASSLGDSADQPQHF
TRBJ2-3,TRBV18,NA,14,NA,TGTGCCAGCTCACCACCGTCCAGCACAGATACGCAGTATTTT,CASSPPSSTDTQYF
TRBJ2-6,TRBV7-2,NA,16,TRBD1,TGTGCCAGCAGCCCGACGACAGGGGCTGGGGCCAACGTCCTGACTTTC,CASSPTTGAGANVLTF
TRBJ1-2,TRBV28,NA,14,NA,TGTGCCGTATCTGGGGGCGGACTTCTCGGTCGGTCAAGCTTC,CAVSGGGLLGRSSF
TRBJ1-2,TRBV12-1,NA,18,NA,TGTGCCAGCAGCATCCCCCGGACAGGGAGGAGAGCTAACTATGGCTACACCTTC,CASSIPRTGRRANYGYTF
TRBJ2-1,TRBV5-1,once,14,NA,TGCGCCAGCAGCTTGGCTGCGACTTACAATGAGCAGTTCTTC,CASSLAATYNEQFF
TRBJ2-7,TRBV4-1,once,15,TRBD2,TGCGCCAGCAGCCAAGGCCTAGCGGGGTTCTACGAGCAGTACTTC,CASSQGLAGFYEQYF
TRBJ1-4,TRBV28,once,12,NA,TGTGCCAGCAGTTTAAGGTCGAGGGGGCTGTTTTTT,CASSLRSRGLFF
TRBJ2-7,TRBV6-1,once,12,NA,TGTGCCAGCACCACAGGGACCTACGAGCAGTACTTC,CASTTGTYEQYF
TRBJ1-5,TRBV10-2,NA,16,TRBD1,TGCGCCAGCAGTCCCGACAGGGGGGAGGTCTTTCAGCCCCAGCATTTT,CASSPDRGEVFQPQHF
TRBJ2-2,TRBV5-4,NA,15,TRBD2,TGTGCCAGCAGCACGGACGGGACTAGCGTCCGGGAGCTGTTTTTT,CASSTDGTSVRELFF
TRBJ2-1,TRBV7-2,NA,15,NA,TGTGCCAGCAGCTTAGCGGCCAGGGGACGTGATGAGCAGTTCTTC,CASSLAARGRDEQFF
TRBJ1-1,TRBV10-2,NA,14,NA,TGCGCCAGCAGTGAGAGGCGGGGTTACACTGAAGCTTTCTTT,CASSERRGYTEAFF
TRBJ2-3,TRBV18,NA,14,NA,TGTGCCAGCTCACGCGGACAGTTTGTAGATACGCAGTATTTT,CASSRGQFVDTQYF